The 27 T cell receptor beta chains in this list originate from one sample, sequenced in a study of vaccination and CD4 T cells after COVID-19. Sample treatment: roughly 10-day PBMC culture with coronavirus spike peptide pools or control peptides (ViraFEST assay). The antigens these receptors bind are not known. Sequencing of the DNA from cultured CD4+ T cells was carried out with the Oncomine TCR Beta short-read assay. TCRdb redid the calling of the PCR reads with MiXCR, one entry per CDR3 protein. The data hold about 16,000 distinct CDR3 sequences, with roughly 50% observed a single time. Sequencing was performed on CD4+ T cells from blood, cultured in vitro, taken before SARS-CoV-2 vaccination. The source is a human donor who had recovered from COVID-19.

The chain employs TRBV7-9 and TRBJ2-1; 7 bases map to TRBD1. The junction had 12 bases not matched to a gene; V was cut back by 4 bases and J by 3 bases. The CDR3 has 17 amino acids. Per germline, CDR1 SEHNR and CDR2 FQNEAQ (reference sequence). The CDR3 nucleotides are TGTGCCAGCAGCTCGACTCCGAGGGGGCGCTTCTACAATGAGCAGTTCTTC. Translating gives CASSSTPRGRFYNEQFF.

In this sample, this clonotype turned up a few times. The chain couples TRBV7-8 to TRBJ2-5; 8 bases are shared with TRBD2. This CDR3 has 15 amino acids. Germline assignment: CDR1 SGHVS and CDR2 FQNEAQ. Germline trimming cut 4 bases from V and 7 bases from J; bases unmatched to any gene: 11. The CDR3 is CASSSPGLVRGTQYF. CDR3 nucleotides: TGTGCCAGCAGCTCACCGGGACTAGTCAGGGGGACCCAGTACTTC.

The CDR3 DNA reads TGTGCCAGCAGTGAACGACAGGATTACCCCTACGAGCAGTACTTC. It is translated as CASSERQDYPYEQYF. This chain links TRBV6-1 with TRBJ2-7; a possible D gene is TRBD1 (6 bases). Between the trimmed V and J ends, which lost 2 bases and 2 bases, there was a span of 13 bases. This CDR3 has 15 amino acids. Germline V gene data show CDR1 as MNHNS and CDR2 as SASEGT.

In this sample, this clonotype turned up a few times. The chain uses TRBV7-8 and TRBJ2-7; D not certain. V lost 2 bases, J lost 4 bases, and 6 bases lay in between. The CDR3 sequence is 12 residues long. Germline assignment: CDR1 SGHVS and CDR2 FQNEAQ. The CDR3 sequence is CASSLIRYEQYF. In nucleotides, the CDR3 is TGTGCCAGCAGCTTAATCCGGTACGAGCAGTACTTC.

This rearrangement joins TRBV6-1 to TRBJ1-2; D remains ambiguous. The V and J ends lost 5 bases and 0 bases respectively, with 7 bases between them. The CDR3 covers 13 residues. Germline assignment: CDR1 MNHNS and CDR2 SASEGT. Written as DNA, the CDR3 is TGTGCCAGCAGTCCCTCCCCTAACTATGGCTACACCTTC. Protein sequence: CASSPSPNYGYTF.

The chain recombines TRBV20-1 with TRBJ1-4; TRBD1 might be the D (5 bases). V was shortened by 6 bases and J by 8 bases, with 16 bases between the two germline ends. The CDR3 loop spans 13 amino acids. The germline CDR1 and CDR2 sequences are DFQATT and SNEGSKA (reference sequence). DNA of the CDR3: TGCAGTGCCACTTGGGGGAGGGAGGAAAAACTGTTTTTT. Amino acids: CSATWGREEKLFF.

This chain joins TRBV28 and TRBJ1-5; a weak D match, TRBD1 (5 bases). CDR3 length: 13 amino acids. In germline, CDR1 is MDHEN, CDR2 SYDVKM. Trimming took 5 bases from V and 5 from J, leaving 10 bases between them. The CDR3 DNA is TGTGCCAGCAGTACGGGGCCATATCAGCCCCAGCATTTT. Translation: CASSTGPYQPQHF.

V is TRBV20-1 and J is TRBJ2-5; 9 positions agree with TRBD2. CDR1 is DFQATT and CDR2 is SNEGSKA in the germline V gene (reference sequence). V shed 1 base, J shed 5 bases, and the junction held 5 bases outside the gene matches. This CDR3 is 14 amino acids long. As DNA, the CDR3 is TGCAGTGCTAGAGGAGCTAGCGGGATGGAGACCCAGTACTTC. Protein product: CSARGASGMETQYF.

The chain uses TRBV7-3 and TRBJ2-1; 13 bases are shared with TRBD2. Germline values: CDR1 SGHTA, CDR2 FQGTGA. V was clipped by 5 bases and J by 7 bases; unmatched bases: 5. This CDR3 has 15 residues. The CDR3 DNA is TGTGCCAGCAGCGCCACTAGCGGGAGGGTTAATGAGCAGTTCTTC. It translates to CASSATSGRVNEQFF.

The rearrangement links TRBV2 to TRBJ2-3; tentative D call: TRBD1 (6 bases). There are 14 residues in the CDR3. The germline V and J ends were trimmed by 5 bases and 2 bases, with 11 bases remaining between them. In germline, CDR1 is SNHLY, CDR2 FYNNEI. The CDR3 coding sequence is TGTGCCAGCAGTAGAGACAGGTTCACAGATACGCAGTATTTT. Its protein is CASSRDRFTDTQYF.

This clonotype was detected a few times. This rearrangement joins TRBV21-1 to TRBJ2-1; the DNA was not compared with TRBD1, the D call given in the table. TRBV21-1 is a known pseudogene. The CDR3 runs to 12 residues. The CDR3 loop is CARGHLSPEQFF. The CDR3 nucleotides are TGTGCCAGGGGACATTTATCACCTGAGCAGTTCTTC.

CDR3 DNA sequence: TGTGCCAGCAGCTCTGTGAGGGGTGGGGTTTCGGACGAGCAGTACTTC. It encodes CASSSVRGGVSDEQYF. V gene TRBV11-2 combines with J gene TRBJ2-7, with D perhaps TRBD1 or TRBD2 (5 bases each). Trimming removed 4 bases from V and 5 bases from J, with 21 bases in between. The germline gives CDR1 SGHAT, CDR2 FQNNGV. This CDR3 is built from 16 residues.

This CDR3 is CSARDTSGRLYEQYF. Written as DNA, the CDR3 is TGCAGTGCTAGAGATACTAGCGGGAGGCTCTACGAGCAGTACTTC. The V call is TRBV20-1, the J call TRBJ2-7; TRBD2 aligns across 12 bases. CDR1 and CDR2 (germline): DFQATT, SNEGSKA (reference sequence). With 0 bases clipped from V and 3 bases from J, the junction kept 3 bases outside the gene matches. This CDR3 spans 15 amino acids.

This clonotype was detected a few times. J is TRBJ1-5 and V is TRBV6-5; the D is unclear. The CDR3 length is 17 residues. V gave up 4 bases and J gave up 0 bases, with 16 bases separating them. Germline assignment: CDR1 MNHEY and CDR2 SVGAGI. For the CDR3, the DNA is TGTGCCAGCAGTTCTCGACTCGCTCTTCTTAGCAATCAGCCCCAGCATTTT. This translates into CASSSRLALLSNQPQHF.

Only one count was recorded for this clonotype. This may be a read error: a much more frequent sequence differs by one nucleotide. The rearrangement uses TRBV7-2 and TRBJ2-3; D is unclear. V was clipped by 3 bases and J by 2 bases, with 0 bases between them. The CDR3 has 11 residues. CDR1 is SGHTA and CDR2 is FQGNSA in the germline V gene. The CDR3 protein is CASSFTDTQYF. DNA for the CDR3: TGTGCCAGCAGCTTCACAGATACGCAGTATTTT.

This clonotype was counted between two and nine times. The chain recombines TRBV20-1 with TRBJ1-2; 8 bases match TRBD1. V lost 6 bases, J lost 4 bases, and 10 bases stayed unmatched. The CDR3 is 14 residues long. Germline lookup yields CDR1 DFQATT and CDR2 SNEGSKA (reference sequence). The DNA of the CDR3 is TGCAGTGCATACCCTCAGGGGGCTGGCTATGGCTACACCTTC. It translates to CSAYPQGAGYGYTF.

CDR3 nucleotide sequence: TGTGCCAGCAGTTTATACATTACGGGAGGGAGCATGTATGGCTACACCTTC. It is translated as CASSLYITGGSMYGYTF. The V gene is TRBV28, the J gene TRBJ1-2; the D is unclear. Germline CDR1 is MDHEN and CDR2 is SYDVKM. V was pared by 1 base and J by 5 bases, with 20 bases between. The CDR3 extends over 17 amino acids.

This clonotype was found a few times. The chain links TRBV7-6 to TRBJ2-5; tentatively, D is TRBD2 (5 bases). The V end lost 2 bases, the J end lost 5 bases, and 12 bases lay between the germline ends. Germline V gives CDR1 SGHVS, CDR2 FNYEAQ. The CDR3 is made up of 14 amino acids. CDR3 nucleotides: TGTGCCAGCAGCTTACGTCTAGCCGGGGAGACCCAGTACTTC. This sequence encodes CASSLRLAGETQYF.

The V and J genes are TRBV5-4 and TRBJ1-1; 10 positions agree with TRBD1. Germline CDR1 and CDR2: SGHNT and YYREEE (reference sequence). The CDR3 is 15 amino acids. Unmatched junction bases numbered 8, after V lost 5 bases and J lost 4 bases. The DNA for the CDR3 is TGTGCCAGCAGTTCCGGGACAGGGGTGGGCACTGAAGCTTTCTTT. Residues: CASSSGTGVGTEAFF.

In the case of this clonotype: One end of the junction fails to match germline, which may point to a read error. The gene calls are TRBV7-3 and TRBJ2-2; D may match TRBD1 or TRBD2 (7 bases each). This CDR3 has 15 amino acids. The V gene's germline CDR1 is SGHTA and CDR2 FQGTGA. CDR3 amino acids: CASSLQGGNPGELFF. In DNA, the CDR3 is TGTGCCAGCAGCTTACAGGGGGGGAACCCCGGGGAGCTGTTTTTT.

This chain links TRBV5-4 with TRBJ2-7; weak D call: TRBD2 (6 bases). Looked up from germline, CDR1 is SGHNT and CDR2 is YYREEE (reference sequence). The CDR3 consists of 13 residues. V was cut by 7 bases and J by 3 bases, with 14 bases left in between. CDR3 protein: CASGDSGNYEQYF. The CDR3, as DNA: TGTGCCAGCGGGGATAGCGGTAACTACGAGCAGTACTTC.

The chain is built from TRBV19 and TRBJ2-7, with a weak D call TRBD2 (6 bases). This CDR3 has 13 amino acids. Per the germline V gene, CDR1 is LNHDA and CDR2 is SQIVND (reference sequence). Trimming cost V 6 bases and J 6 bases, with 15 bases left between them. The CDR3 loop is CASSRRGSFEQYF. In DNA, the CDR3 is TGTGCCAGTAGCCGGAGGGGATCTTTCGAGCAGTACTTC.

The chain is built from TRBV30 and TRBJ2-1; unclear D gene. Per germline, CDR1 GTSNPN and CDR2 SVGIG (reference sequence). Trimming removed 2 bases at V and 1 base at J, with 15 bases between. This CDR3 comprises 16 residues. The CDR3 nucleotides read TGTGCCTGGAGTCCGCACGTGGGCTTTTCCTACAATGAGCAGTTCTTC. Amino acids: CAWSPHVGFSYNEQFF.

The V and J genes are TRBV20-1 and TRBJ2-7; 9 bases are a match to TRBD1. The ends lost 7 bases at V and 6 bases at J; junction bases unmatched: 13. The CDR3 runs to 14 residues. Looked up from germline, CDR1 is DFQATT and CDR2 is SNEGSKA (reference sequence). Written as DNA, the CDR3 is TGCAGTGACACACCGGGACAGGGATCGTGCGAGCAGTACTTC. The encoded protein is CSDTPGQGSCEQYF.

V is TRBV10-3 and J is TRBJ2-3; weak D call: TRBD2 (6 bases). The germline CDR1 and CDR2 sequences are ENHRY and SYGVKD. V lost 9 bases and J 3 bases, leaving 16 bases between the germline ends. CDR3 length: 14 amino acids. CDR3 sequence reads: CAIRPEGSTDTQYF. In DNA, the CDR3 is TGTGCCATAAGGCCGGAGGGAAGTACAGATACGCAGTATTTT.

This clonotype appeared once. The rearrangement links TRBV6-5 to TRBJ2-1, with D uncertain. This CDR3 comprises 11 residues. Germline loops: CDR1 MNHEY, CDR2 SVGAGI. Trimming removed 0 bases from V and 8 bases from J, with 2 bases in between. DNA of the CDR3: TGTGCCAGCAGTTACTCCGATGAGCAGTTCTTC. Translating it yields CASSYSDEQFF.

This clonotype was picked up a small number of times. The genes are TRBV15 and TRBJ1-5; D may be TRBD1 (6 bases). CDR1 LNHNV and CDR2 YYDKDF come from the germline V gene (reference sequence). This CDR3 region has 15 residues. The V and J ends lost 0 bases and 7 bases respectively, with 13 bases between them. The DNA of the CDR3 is TGTGCCACCAGCAGAGATTGGGGACACCCACAGCCCCAGCATTTT. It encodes CATSRDWGHPQPQHF.